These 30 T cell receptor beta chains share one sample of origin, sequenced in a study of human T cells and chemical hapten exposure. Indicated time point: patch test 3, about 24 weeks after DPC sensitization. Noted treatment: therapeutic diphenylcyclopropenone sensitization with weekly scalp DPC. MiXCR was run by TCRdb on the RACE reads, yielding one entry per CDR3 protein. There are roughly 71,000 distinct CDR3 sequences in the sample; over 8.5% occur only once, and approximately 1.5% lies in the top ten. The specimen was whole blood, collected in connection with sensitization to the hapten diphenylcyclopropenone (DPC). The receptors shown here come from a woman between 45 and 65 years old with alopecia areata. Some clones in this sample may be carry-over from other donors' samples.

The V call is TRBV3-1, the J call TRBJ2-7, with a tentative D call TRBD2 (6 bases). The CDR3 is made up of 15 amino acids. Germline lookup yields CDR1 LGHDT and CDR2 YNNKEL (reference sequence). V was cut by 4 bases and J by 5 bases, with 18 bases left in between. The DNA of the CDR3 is TGTGCCAGCAGCCGGAGGGTAAACCTTAAGGACGAGCAGTACTTC. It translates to CASSRRVNLKDEQYF.

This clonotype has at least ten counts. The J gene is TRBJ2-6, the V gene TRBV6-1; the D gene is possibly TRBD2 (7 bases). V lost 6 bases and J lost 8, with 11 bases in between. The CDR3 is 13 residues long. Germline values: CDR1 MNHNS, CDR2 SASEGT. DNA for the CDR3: TGTGCCAGCAGCCGGGGGGACACCAACGTCCTGACTTTC. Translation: CASSRGDTNVLTF.

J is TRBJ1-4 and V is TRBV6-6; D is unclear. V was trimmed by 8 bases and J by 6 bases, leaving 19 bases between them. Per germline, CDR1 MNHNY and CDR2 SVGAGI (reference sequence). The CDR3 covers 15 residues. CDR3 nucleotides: TGTGCCAGCGGCCCGGAAGGCGCGTCCCATGAAAAACTGTTTTTT. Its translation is CASGPEGASHEKLFF.

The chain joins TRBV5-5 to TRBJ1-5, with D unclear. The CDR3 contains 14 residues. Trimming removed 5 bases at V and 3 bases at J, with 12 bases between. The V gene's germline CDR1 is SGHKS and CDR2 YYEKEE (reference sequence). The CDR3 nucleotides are TGTGCCAGCAGACCCGCGTGGAACAATCAGCCCCAGCATTTT. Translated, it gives CASRPAWNNQPQHF.

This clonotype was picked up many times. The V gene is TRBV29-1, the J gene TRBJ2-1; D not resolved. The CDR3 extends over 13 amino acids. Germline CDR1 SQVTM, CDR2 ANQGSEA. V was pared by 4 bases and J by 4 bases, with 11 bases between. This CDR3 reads CSVALTQYNEQFF. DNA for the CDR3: TGCAGCGTTGCTTTGACCCAATACAATGAGCAGTTCTTC.

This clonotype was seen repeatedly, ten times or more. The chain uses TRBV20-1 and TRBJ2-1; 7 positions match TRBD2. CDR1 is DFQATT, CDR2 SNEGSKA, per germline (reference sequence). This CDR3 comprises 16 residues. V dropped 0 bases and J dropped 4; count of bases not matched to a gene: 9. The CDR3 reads CSARDRERGPYNEQFF. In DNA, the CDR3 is TGCAGTGCTAGAGATCGGGAGCGGGGTCCATACAATGAGCAGTTCTTC.

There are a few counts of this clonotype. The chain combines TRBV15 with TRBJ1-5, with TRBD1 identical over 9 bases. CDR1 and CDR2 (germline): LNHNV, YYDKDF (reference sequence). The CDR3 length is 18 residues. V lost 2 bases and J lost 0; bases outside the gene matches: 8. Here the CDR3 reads CATSRPKDRGYSNQPQHF. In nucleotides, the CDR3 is TGTGCCACCAGCAGACCAAAGGACAGGGGATATAGCAATCAGCCCCAGCATTTT.

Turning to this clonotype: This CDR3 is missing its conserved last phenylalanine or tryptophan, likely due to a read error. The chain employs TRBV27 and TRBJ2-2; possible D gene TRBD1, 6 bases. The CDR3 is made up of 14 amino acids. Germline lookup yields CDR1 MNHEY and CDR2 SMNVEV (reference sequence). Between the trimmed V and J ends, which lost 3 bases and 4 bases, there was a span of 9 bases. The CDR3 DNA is TGTGCCAGCAGTTTCAGGGGCGGCACCGGGGAGCTGTTTTCT. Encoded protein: CASSFRGGTGELFS.

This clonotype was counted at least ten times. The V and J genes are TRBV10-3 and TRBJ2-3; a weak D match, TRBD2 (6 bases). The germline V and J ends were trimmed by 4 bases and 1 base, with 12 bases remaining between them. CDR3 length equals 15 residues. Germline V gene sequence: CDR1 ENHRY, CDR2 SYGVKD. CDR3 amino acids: CAISVEAGRTDTQYF. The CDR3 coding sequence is TGTGCCATCAGTGTGGAAGCGGGCCGCACAGATACGCAGTATTTT.

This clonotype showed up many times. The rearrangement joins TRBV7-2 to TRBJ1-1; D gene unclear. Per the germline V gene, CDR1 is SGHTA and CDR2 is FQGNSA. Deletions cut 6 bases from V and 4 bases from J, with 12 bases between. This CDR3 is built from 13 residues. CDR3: CASSFRSGTEAFF. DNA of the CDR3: TGTGCCAGCAGTTTTCGGTCCGGCACTGAAGCTTTCTTT. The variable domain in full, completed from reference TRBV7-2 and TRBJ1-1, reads GAGVSQSPSNKVTEKGKDVELRCDPISGHTALYWYRQSLGQGLEFLIYFQGNSAPDKSGLPSDRFSAERTGGSVSTLTIQRTQQEDSAVYLCASSFRSGTEAFFGQGTRLTVV.

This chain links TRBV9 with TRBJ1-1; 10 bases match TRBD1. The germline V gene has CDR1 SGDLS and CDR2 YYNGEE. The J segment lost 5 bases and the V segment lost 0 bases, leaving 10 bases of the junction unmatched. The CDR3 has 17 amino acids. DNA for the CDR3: TGTGCCAGCAGCGTAGGGTTCTCGGGACAGGGGAGGACTGAAGCTTTCTTT. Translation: CASSVGFSGQGRTEAFF.

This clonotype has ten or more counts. CDR3 residues: CASSLGAAGGNEKLFF. The CDR3, as DNA: TGTGCCAGCAGTTTAGGGGCCGCTGGTGGTAATGAAAAACTGTTTTTT. The gene calls are TRBV28 and TRBJ1-4, with D possibly being TRBD1 (5 bases). Germline V gives CDR1 MDHEN, CDR2 SYDVKM. The V gene lost 2 bases and the J gene lost 4 bases, with 14 bases spanning the gap. The CDR3 length is 16 residues.

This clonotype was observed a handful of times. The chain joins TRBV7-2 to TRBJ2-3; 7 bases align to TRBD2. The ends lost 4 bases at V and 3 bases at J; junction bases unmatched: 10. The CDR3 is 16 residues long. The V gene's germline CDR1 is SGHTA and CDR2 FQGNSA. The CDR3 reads CASSSNGGVRTDTQYF. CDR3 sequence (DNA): TGTGCCAGCAGCTCCAATGGGGGGGTAAGAACAGATACGCAGTATTTT.

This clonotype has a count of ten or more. As DNA, the CDR3 is TGTGCCAGCTCACCACCGTCTCAGGGACCCTATGGCTACACCTTC. Amino acid sequence: CASSPPSQGPYGYTF. V and J are TRBV18 and TRBJ1-2; D perhaps matches TRBD1 (5 bases). The V end was cut by 0 bases, the J end by 4 bases, with 12 bases between. The V gene's germline CDR1 is KGHSH and CDR2 LQKENI. The CDR3 loop spans 15 amino acids.

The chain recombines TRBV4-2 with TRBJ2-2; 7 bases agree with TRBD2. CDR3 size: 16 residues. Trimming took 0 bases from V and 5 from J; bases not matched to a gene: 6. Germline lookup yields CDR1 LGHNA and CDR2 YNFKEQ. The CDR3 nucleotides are TGTGCCAGCAGCCAAGACCCTAGCGGCGCAACCGGGGAGCTGTTTTTT. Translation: CASSQDPSGATGELFF.

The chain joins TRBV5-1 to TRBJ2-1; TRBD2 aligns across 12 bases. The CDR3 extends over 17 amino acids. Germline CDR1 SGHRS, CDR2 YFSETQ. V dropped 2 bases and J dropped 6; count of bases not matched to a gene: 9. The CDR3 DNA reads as TGCGCCAGCAGCTTTGGCTGGTCTAGCGGGAGGGCCAATGAGCAGTTCTTC. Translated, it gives CASSFGWSSGRANEQFF.

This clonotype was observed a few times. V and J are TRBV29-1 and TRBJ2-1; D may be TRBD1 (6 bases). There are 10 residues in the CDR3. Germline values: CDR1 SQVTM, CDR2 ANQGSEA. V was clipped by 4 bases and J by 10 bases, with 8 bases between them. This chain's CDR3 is CSVVQGEQFF. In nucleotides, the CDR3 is TGCAGCGTTGTGCAGGGGGAGCAGTTCTTC.

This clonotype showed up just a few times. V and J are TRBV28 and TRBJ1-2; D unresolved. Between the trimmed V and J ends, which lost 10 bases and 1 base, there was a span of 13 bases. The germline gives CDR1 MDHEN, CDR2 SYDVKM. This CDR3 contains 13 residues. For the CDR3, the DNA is TGTGCCACCCGGGGAGAGATTAACTATGGCTACACCTTC. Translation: CATRGEINYGYTF.

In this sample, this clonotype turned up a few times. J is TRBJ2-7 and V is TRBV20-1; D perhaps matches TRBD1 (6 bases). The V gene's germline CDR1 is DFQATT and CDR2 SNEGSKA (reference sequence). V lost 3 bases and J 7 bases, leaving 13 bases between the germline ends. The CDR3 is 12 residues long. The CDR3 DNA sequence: TGCAGTGCTAGTTCAGGGGACGGGGAGCAGTACTTC. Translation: CSASSGDGEQYF.

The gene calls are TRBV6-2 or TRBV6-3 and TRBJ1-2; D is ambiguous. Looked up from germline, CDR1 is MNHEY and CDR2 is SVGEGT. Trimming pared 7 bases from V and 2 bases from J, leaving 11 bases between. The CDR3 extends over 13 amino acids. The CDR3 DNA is TGTGCCAGCATGGCAGGCATCAACTATGGCTACACCTTC. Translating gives CASMAGINYGYTF.

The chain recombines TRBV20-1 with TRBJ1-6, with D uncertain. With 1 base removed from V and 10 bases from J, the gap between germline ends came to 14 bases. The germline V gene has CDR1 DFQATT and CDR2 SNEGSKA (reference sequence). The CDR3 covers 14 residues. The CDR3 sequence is CSARVPRAESPLHF. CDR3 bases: TGCAGTGCTAGAGTTCCGCGGGCAGAATCACCCCTCCACTTT.

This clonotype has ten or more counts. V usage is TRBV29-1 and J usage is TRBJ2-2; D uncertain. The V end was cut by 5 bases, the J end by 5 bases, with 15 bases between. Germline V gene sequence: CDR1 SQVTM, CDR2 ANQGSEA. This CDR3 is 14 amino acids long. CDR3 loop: CSVRPRDGTGELFF. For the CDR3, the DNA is TGCAGCGTTCGCCCCAGAGACGGAACCGGGGAGCTGTTTTTT.

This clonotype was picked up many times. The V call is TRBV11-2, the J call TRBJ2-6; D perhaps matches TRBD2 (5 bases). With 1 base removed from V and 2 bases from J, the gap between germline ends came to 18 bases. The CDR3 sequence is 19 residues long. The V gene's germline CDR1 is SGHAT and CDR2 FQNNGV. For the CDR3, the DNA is TGTGCCAGCAGCTTAGGATCCGGGAATAGGGCAACTGGGGCCAACGTCCTGACTTTC. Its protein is CASSLGSGNRATGANVLTF.

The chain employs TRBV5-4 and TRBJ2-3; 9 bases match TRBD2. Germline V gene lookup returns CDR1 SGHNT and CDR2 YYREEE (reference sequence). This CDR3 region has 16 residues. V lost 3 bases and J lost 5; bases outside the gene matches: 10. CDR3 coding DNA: TGTGCCAGCAGCTCCGTGGGCGGGGGGGCCAAAGATACGCAGTATTTT. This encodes CASSSVGGGAKDTQYF.

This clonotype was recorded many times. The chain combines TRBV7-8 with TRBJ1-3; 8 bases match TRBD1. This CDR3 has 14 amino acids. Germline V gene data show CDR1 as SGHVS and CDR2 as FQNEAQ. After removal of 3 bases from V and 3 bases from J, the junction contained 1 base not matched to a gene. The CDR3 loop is CASSLGTGGNTIYF. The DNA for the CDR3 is TGTGCCAGCAGCTTGGGGACAGGTGGAAACACCATATATTTT.

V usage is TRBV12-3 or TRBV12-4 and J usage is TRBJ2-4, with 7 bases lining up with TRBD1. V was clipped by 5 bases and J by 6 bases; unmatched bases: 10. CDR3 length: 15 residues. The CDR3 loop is CASSKGARPPNIQYF. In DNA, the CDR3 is TGTGCCAGCAGTAAGGGGGCGCGCCCCCCAAACATTCAGTACTTC.

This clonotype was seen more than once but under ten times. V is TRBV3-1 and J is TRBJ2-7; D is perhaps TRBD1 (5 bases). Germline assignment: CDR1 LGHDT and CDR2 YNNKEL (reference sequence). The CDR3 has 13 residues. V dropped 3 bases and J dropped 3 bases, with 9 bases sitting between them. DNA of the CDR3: TGTGCCAGCAGCCAGGACATCCACTACGAGCAGTACTTC. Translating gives CASSQDIHYEQYF.

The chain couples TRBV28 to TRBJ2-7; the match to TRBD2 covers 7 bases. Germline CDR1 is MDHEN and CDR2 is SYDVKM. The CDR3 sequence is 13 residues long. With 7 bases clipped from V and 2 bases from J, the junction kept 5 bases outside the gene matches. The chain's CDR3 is CASKLALAYEQYF. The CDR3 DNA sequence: TGTGCCAGCAAACTAGCGCTTGCCTACGAGCAGTACTTC.

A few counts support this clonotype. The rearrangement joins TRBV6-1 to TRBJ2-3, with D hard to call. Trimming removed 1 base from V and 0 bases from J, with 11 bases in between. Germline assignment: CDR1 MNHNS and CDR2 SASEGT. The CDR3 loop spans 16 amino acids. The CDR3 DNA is TGTGCCAGCAGTGAAGATGTGAGGCGGAGCACAGATACGCAGTATTTT. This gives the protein CASSEDVRRSTDTQYF.

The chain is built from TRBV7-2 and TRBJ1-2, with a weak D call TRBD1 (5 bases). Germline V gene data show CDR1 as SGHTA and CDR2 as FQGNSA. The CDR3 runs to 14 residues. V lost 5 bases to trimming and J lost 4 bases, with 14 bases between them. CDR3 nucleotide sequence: TGTGCCAGCAGCCCGGCCGGGGGGGGCTATGGCTACACCTTC. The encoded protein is CASSPAGGGYGYTF.